The present TCR beta chain was sequenced within a study of cytomegalovirus exposure and HLA in healthy donors. Study details: Caucasian-associated ancestry cluster membership applied to approximately 80% of around 400 genotyped donors.

On this clone itself: Its antigen is unidentified.

Germline CDR1 and CDR2: SEHNR and FQNEAQ (reference sequence). This CDR3 region has 16 residues. V lost 2 bases and J 2 bases, leaving 10 bases between the germline ends. Study findings and constraints: As a later analysis revealed, the rate of TCR association differed by HLA locus, with DRB1 most and HLA-C fewest.

It was with 60 Vbeta and 13 Jbeta primers that the PCR ran. Clones were read by immunoSEQ multiplex PCR, and TCRdb kept only the in-frame ones, dropping some. This table has 150,000 to 200,000 clones, over 65% appearing once. Sequencing was carried out using PBMCs. This TCR was recovered from a man aged 40-55 years in good health and CMV-seropositive. V gene TRBV7-9 combines with J gene TRBJ2-6; weak D call: TRBD2 (5 bases). CDR3 in amino acids: CASSLQVGAGANVLTF. CDR3 DNA: TGTGCCAGCAGCTTACAAGTCGGGGCTGGGGCCAACGTCCTGACTTTC. The full variable domain, with the rest looked up from reference TRBV7-9 and TRBJ2-6, is DTGVSQNPRHKITKRGQNVTFRCDPISEHNRLYWYRQTLGQGPEFLTYFQNEAQLEKSRLLSDRFSAERPKGSFSTLEIQRTEQGDSAMYLCASSLQVGAGANVLTFGAGSRLTVL.